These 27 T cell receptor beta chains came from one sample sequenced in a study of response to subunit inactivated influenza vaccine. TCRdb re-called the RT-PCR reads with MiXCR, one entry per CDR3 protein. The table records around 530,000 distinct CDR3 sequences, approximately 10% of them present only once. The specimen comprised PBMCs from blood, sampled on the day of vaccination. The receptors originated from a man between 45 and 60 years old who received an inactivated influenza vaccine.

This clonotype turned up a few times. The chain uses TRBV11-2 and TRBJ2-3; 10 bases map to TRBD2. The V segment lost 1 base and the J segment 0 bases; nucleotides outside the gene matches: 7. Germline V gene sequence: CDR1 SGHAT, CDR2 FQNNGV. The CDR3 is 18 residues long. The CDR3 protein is CASSLGASGGVSTDTQYF. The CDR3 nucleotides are TGTGCCAGCAGCTTAGGTGCTAGCGGGGGAGTTAGCACAGATACGCAGTATTTT.

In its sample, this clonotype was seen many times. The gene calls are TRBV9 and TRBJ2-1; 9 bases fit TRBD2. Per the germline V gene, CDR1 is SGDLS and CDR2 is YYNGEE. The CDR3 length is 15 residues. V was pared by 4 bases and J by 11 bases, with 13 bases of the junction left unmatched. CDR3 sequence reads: CASSPSGTSNNQQFF. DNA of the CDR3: TGTGCCAGCAGCCCCTCAGGGACTAGCAATAATCAGCAGTTCTTC.

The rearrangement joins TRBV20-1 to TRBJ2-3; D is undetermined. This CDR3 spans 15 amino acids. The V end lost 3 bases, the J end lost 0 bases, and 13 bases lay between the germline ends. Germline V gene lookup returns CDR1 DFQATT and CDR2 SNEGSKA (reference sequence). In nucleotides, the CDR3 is TGCAGTGCTAGGAACGACGGCAAGAGCACAGATACGCAGTATTTT. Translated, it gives CSARNDGKSTDTQYF.

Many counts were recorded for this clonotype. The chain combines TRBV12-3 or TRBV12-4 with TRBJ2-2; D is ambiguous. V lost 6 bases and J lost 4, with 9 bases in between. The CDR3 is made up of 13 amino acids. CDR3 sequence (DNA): TGTGCCAGCAGCCAGACCGGCACCGGGGAGCTGTTTTTT. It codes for CASSQTGTGELFF.

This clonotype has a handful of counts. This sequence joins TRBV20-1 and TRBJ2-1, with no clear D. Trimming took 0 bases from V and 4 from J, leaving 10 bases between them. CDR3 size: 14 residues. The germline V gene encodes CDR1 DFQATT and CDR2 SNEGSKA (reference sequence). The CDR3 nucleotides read TGCAGTGCTAGAGATCTGCTTAGTTACAATGAGCAGTTCTTC. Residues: CSARDLLSYNEQFF.

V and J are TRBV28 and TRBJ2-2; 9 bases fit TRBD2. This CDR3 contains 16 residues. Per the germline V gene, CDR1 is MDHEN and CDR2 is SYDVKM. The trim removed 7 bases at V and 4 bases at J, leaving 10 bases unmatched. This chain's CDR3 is CASTPGAGGRTGELFF. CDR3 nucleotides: TGTGCCAGCACCCCAGGGGCGGGGGGGCGCACCGGGGAGCTGTTTTTT. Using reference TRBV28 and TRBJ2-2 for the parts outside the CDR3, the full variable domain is DVKVTQSSRYLVKRTGEKVFLECVQDMDHENMFWYRQDPGLGLRLIYFSYDVKMKEKGDIPEGYSVSREKKERFSLILESASTNQTSMYLCASTPGAGGRTGELFFGEGSRLTVL.

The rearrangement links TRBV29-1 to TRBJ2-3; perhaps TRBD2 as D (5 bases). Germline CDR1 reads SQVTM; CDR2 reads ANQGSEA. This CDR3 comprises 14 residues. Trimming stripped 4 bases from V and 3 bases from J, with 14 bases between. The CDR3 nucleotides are TGCAGCGTTGGGAGAGGGAGTTCAACAGATACGCAGTATTTT. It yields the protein CSVGRGSSTDTQYF.

The CDR3 sequence is CAWMGLAAGELFF. DNA for the CDR3: TGTGCCTGGATGGGACTAGCGGCCGGGGAGCTGTTTTTT. The V call is TRBV30, the J call TRBJ2-2, with 11 nucleotides matching TRBD2. Germline assignment: CDR1 GTSNPN and CDR2 SVGIG (reference sequence). V dropped 4 bases and J dropped 6; count of bases not matched to a gene: 1. The length of the CDR3 is 13 residues.

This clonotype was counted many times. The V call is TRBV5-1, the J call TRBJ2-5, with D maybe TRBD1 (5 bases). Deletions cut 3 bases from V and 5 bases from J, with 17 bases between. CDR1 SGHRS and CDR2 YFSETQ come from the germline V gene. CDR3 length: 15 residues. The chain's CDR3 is CASSSAPGILETQYF. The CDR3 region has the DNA TGCGCCAGCAGCTCGGCCCCAGGGATCTTGGAGACCCAGTACTTC. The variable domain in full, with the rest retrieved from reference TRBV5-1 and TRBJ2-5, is KAGVTQTPRYLIKTRGQQVTLSCSPISGHRSVSWYQQTPGQGLQFLFEYFSETQRNKGNFPGRFSGRQFSNSRSEMNVSTLELGDSALYLCASSSAPGILETQYFGPGTRLLVL.

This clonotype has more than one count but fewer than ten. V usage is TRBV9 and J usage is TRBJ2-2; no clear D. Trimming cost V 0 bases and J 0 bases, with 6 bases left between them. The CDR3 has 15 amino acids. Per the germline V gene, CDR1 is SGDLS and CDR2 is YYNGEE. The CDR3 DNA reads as TGTGCCAGCAGCGTAGGTACAACGAACACCGGGGAGCTGTTTTTT. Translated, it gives CASSVGTTNTGELFF. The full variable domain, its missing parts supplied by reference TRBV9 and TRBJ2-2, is DSGVTQTPKHLITATGQRVTLRCSPRSGDLSVYWYQQSLDQGLQFLIQYYNGEERAKGNILERFSAQQFPDLHSELNLSSLELGDSALYFCASSVGTTNTGELFFGEGSRLTVL.

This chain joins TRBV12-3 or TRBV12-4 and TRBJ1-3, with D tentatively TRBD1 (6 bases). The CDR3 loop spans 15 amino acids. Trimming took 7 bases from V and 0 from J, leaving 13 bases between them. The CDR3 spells CASTIEDSSGNTIYF. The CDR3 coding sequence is TGTGCCAGCACAATCGAGGACAGCTCTGGAAACACCATATATTTT.

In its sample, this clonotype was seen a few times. CDR3 sequence (DNA): TGTGCCAGCAGAGAACACAGGGGGCGCTTGGATGAGCAGTTCTTC. Amino acid sequence: CASREHRGRLDEQFF. The chain uses TRBV6-1 and TRBJ2-1; the match to TRBD1 covers 9 bases. The ends lost 6 bases at V and 8 bases at J; junction bases unmatched: 11. This CDR3 has 15 amino acids. Germline lookup yields CDR1 MNHNS and CDR2 SASEGT.

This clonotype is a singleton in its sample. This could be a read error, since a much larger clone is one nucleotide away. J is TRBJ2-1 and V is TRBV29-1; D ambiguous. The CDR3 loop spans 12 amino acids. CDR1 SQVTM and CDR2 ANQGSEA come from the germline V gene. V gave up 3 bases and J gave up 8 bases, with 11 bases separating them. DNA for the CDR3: TGCAGCGTTGATTGGGTGGGCTATGAGCAGTTCTTC. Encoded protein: CSVDWVGYEQFF.

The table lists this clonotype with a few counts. The CDR3 coding sequence is TGTGCCAGCACCAATCTGATAGGTGAGCAGTTCTTC. Translated: CASTNLIGEQFF. The chain combines TRBV6-6 with TRBJ2-1; D not resolved. The CDR3 has 12 amino acids. Trimming took off 7 bases at V and 9 bases at J, with 13 bases between the two ends. The germline V gene encodes CDR1 MNHNY and CDR2 SVGAGI (reference sequence).

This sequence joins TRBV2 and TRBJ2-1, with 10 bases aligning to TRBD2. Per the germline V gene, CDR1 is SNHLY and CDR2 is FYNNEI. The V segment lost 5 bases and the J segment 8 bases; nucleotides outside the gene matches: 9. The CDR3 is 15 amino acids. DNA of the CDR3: TGTGCCAGCAGTCCTGAGCGGGGGGGCCACCATGAGCAGTTCTTC. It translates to CASSPERGGHHEQFF.

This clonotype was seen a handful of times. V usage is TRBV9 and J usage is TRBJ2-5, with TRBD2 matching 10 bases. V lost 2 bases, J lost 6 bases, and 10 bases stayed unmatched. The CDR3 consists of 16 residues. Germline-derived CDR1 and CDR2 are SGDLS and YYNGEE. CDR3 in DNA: TGTGCCAGCAGCGTCGGCGTAGCGGGAGGTGAAAAGACCCAGTACTTC. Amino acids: CASSVGVAGGEKTQYF.

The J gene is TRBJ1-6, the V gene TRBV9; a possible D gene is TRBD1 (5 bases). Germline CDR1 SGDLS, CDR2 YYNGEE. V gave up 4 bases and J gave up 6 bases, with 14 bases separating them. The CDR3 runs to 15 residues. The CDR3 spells CASSTRGASNSPLHF. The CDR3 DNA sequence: TGTGCCAGCAGCACCCGAGGGGCCTCTAATTCACCCCTCCACTTT.

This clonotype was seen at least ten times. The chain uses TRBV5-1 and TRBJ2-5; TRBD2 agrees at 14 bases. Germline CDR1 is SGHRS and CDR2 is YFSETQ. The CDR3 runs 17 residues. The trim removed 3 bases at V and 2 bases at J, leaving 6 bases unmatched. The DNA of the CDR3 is TGCGCCAGCAGCTCGGGACTAGCGGGAGTAGGTCAAGAGACCCAGTACTTC. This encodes CASSSGLAGVGQETQYF.

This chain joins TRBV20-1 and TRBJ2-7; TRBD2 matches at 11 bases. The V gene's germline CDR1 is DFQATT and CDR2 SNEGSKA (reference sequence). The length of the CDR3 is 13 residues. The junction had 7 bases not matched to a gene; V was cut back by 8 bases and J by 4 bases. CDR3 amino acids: CSFKTSGVYEQYF. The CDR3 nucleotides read TGCAGTTTCAAGACTAGCGGGGTTTACGAGCAGTACTTC.

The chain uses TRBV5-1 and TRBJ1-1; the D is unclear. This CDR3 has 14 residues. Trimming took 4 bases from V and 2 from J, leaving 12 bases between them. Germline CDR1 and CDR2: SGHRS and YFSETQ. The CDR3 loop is CASSPGRPNTEAFF. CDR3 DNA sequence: TGCGCCAGCAGCCCTGGACGGCCCAACACTGAAGCTTTCTTT. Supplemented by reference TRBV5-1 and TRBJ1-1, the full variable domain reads KAGVTQTPRYLIKTRGQQVTLSCSPISGHRSVSWYQQTPGQGLQFLFEYFSETQRNKGNFPGRFSGRQFSNSRSEMNVSTLELGDSALYLCASSPGRPNTEAFFGQGTRLTVV.

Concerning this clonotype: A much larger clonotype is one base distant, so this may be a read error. CDR3 sequence reads: CASSTDRANTGELFF. The CDR3 bases are TGTGCCAGCAGCACGGACAGGGCGAACACCGGGGAGCTGTTTTTT. The V gene is TRBV21-1, the J gene TRBJ2-2; the table's D call TRBD1 went unverified against the DNA. TRBV21-1 is classified as a pseudogene. CDR3 length: 15 amino acids.

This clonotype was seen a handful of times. Here the CDR3 reads CASSQEGPYNEQFF. DNA of the CDR3: TGTGCCAGCAGCCAGGAGGGACCTTACAATGAGCAGTTCTTC. The rearrangement joins TRBV4-2 to TRBJ2-1, with a weak D call TRBD2 (6 bases). Trimming took 3 bases from V and 4 from J, leaving 10 bases between them. Germline-derived CDR1 and CDR2 are LGHNA and YNFKEQ. This CDR3 comprises 14 residues.

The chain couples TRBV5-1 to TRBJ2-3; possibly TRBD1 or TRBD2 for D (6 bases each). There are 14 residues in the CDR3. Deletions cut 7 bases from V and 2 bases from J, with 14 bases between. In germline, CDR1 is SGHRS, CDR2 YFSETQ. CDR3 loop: CASHGGHLTDTQYF. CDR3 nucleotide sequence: TGCGCCAGCCACGGGGGCCATCTCACAGATACGCAGTATTTT.

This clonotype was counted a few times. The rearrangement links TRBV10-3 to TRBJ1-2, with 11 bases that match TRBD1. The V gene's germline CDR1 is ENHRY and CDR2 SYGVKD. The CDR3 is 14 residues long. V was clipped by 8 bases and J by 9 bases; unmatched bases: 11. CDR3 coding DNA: TGTGCCATCCAACTCGGACAGGGGGCTACTAGCTACACCTTC. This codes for CAIQLGQGATSYTF.

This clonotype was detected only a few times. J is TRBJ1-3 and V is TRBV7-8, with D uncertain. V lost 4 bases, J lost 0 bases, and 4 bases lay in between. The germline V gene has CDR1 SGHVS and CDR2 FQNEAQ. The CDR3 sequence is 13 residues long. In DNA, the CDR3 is TGTGCCAGCAGCTCCATCTCTGGAAACACCATATATTTT. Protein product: CASSSISGNTIYF.

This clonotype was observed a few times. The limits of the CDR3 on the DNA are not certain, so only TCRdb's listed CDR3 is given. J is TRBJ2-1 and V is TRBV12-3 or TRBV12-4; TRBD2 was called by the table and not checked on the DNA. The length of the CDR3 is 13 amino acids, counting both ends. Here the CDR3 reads CASSTSGLDEQFF.

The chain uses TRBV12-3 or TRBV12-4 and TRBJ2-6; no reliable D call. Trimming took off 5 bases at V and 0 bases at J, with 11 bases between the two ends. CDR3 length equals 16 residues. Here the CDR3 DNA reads TGTGCCAGCAGTCACCCCGGCGGCTCTGGGGCCAACGTCCTGACTTTC. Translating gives CASSHPGGSGANVLTF.